This T cell receptor beta chain was captured in a study of cytotoxic CD8 clonotypes in ibrutinib-treated CLL. Study background: Of a cohort that held some 12 relapsed/refractory and roughly 14 treatment-naive patients, some 17 were IGHV unmutated. Study conclusions and caveats: Public clonotypes occurred uncommonly; on treatment, they contracted or remained stable. For progressing versus sustained-remission patients, sampling times were not the same. At ibrutinib response, clonality increased, and at progression it declined back toward baseline.

Clones were read by immunoSEQ multiplex PCR, and TCRdb kept only the in-frame ones, dropping some. The sample gives over 200,000 clones, 79% of which show up once; 10% to 12% is in the top ten. For this clone: Its antigen is currently unknown. An end of the junction does not agree with germline; a read error may underlie this.

This CDR3 has 16 amino acids. From germline, CDR1 is SSHAT and CDR2 FNYEAQ (reference sequence). The receptor's source is a human donor with chronic lymphocytic leukemia. The specimen was PBMCs, collected after 12 months of ibrutinib treatment. The chain carries TRBV7-7 and TRBJ2-3; 7 nucleotides match TRBD1. The CDR3, as DNA: TGTGCTAGCAGCTTAGCGACAGGGTTTAAGGCAGATACGCAGTATTTT. It specifies CASSLATGFKADTQYF.